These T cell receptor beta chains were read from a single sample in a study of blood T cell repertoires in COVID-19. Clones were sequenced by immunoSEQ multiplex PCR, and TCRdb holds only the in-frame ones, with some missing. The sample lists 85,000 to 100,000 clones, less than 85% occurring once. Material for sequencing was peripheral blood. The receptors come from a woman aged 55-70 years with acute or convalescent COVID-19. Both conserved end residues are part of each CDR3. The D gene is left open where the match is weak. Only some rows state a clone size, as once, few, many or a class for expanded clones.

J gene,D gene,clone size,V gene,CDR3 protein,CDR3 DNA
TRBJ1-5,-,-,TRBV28,CASSLPPLQPQHF,TGTGCCAGCAGTTTACCCCCCCTTCAGCCCCAGCATTTT
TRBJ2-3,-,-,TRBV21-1,CASSKTSGGPADTQYF,TGTGCCAGCAGCAAAACGTCGGGGGGGCCAGCAGATACGCAGTATTTT
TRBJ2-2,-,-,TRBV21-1,CASSNPGNTGELFF,TGTGCCAGCAGCAATCCCGGGAACACCGGGGAGCTGTTTTTT
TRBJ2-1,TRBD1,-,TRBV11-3,CASSRGGTGTHEQFF,TGTGCCAGCAGCAGAGGAGGGACAGGGACCCATGAGCAGTTCTTC
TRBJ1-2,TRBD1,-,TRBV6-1,CASSENKLDVRDSPYF,TGTGCCAGCAGTGAAAACAAACTGGATGTCCGGGACAGTCCGTACTTC
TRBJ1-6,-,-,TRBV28,CASRTLTRGRSPLHF,TGTGCCAGCAGGACTTTGACCAGGGGCCGATCACCCCTCCACTTT
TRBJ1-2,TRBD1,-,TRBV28,CASSLRDRRSVGYTF,TGTGCCAGCAGCCTAAGGGACAGACGATCTGTCGGCTACACCTTC
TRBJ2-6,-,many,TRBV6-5,CASSFDSSGANVLTF,TGTGCCAGCAGCTTCGACAGCTCTGGGGCCAACGTCCTGACTTTC
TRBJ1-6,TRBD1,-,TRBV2,CASRLGDSSNSPLHF,TGTGCCAGCAGACTCGGGGACAGTTCTAATTCACCCCTCCACTTT
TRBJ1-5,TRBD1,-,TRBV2,CASKEGVGQYQPQHF,TGTGCCAGCAAAGAAGGGGTGGGACAGTATCAGCCCCAGCATTTT
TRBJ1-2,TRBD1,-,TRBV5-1,CASSLGDRGSGYTF,TGCGCCAGCAGCTTGGGGGACAGGGGATCTGGCTACACCTTC
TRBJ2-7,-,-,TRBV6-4,CARREGGNTYEQYF,TGTGCCAGGAGAGAGGGGGGGAATACCTACGAGCAGTACTTC
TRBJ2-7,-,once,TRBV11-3,CASSFHYEQYF,TGTGCCAGCAGCTTTCACTACGAGCAGTACTTC
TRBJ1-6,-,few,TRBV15,CATSREVESPLHF,TGTGCCACCAGCAGAGAGGTAGAGTCACCCCTCCACTTT
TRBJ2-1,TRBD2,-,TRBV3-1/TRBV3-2,CASSRGTSGGLYNEQFF,TGTGCCAGCAGCCGCGGGACTAGCGGGGGGCTTTACAATGAGCAGTTCTTC
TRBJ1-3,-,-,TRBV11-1,CASSSLGTTGNTIYF,TGTGCCAGCAGCTCCCTCGGGACAACTGGAAACACCATATATTTT
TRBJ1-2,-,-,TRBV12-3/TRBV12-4,CASSENNYGYTF,TGTGCCAGCAGTGAGAACAACTATGGCTACACCTTC
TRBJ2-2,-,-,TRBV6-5,CASNAGTNTGELFF,TGTGCCAGCAATGCAGGGACAAACACCGGGGAGCTGTTTTTT
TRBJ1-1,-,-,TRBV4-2,CASSQDKNRAEAFF,TGTGCCAGCAGCCAGGATAAAAACAGGGCTGAAGCTTTCTTT
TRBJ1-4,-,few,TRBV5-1,CASSRTGPEKLFF,TGCGCCAGCAGCCGAACAGGGCCCGAAAAACTGTTTTTT